A selection of T cell receptor beta chains follows, all from one sample in a study of blood T cell repertoires in COVID-19. Here immunoSEQ multiplex PCR was the method, and the copy in TCRdb shows in-frame clones only, minus some. The profile covers approximately 290,000 clones, with 80% to 85% appearing a single time and approximately 14% taken by the ten largest. The material sequenced was peripheral blood. The receptors here all came from a person aged 65-85 years with COVID-19, enrolled during active disease. Both conserved end residues are part of each CDR3. The order of the fields is D gene, J gene, clone size, V gene, CDR3 protein, CDR3 DNA. D genes are given only for firm matches. Some rows mark clone size as missing; the rest say once, few, many or name a class of expanded clone.

TRBD1	TRBJ2-1	few	TRBV6-5	CASSYSGTGGNEQFF	TGTGCCAGCAGTTACTCGGGGACAGGGGGCAATGAGCAGTTCTTC
.	TRBJ2-7	.	TRBV15	CATSSFSSYEQYF	TGTGCCACCTCCAGTTTCTCCTCCTACGAGCAGTACTTC
.	TRBJ1-2	once	TRBV7-9	CASSPSGGGYTF	TGTGCCAGCAGCCCCTCTGGGGGGGGCTACACCTTC
.	TRBJ2-1	.	TRBV6-2/TRBV6-3	CASSRGTAVGEQFF	TGTGCCAGCAGTAGGGGGACCGCGGTCGGTGAGCAGTTCTTC
TRBD2	TRBJ2-1	.	TRBV5-1	CASSLRPSGSGEQFF	TGCGCCAGCAGCTTGCGGCCTAGCGGGAGTGGGGAGCAGTTCTTC
.	TRBJ2-1	few	TRBV5-4	CASSLGQRTAEFF	TGTGCCAGCAGCTTGGGTCAGAGAACAGCCGAGTTCTTC
.	TRBJ1-5	.	TRBV19	CASSLPVQPQHF	TGTGCCAGTAGTCTCCCGGTTCAGCCCCAGCATTTT
.	TRBJ1-2	.	TRBV6-6	CASSPGTSYGYTF	TGTGCCAGCAGTCCCGGGACATCTTATGGCTACACCTTC
TRBD1	TRBJ1-2	.	TRBV6-6	CASSYTDRGQNGYTF	TGTGCCAGCAGCTACACCGACAGGGGGCAAAATGGCTACACCTTC
.	TRBJ1-1	.	TRBV24-1	CATSVGPGKDTEAFF	TGTGCCACCAGTGTGGGTCCAGGGAAGGACACTGAAGCTTTCTTT
TRBD2	TRBJ2-2	.	TRBV2	CASRRESTGELFF	TGTGCCAGCAGGCGGGAGTCCACCGGGGAGCTGTTTTTT
.	TRBJ2-7	.	TRBV14	CASSHFFGFNSYEQYF	TGTGCCAGCAGCCACTTCTTCGGTTTCAACTCCTACGAGCAGTACTTC
TRBD1	TRBJ1-1	many	TRBV7-2	CASSLYGTDLEAFF	TGTGCCAGCAGCTTATATGGGACAGATTTAGAAGCTTTCTTT
TRBD1	TRBJ2-2	.	TRBV5-1	CASSLGQGNTGELFF	TGCGCCAGCAGCCTGGGACAGGGGAACACCGGGGAGCTGTTTTTT
.	TRBJ2-7	.	TRBV10-1	CASSHRRERGEQYF	TGCGCCAGCAGTCACAGGCGCGAACGGGGGGAGCAGTACTTC
.	TRBJ2-7	few	TRBV6-1	CASSEVGGEYF	TGTGCCAGCAGTGAAGTAGGGGGGGAGTACTTC
.	TRBJ2-1	.	TRBV12-5	CASSHGGANLNEQFF	TGTGCTAGTTCCCACGGAGGAGCCAACCTAAATGAGCAGTTCTTC
TRBD1	TRBJ1-6	.	TRBV27	CASRDRGFSPLHF	TGTGCCAGCCGGGACAGGGGTTTTTCACCCCTCCACTTT
.	TRBJ2-2	once	TRBV19	CASSMGTRDTGELFF	TGTGCCAGTAGTATGGGTACGCGGGACACCGGGGAGCTGTTTTTT
.	TRBJ2-6	.	TRBV10-3	CATSGANVLTF	TGTGCCACCTCCGGGGCCAACGTCCTGACTTTC
TRBD2	TRBJ2-7	.	TRBV28	CASSLESSGDYEQYF	TGTGCCAGCAGTTTAGAGTCTAGCGGGGACTACGAGCAGTACTTC
.	TRBJ2-3	.	TRBV19	CASSIAHPGEGADTQYF	TGTGCCAGTAGTATAGCTCACCCAGGGGAGGGAGCAGATACGCAGTATTTT
TRBD1	TRBJ2-5	.	TRBV9	CASSETGTVTQYF	TGTGCCAGCAGCGAGACAGGGACGGTGACCCAGTACTTC
.	TRBJ2-1	.	TRBV19	CASSMGGGGAPNEQFF	TGTGCCAGTAGTATGGGTGGCGGGGGCGCCCCCAATGAGCAGTTCTTC
TRBD1	TRBJ1-4	.	TRBV4-3	CASSQAPDRVYEKLFF	TGCGCCAGCAGCCAAGCGCCAGACAGGGTCTATGAAAAACTGTTTTTT
.	TRBJ2-7	few	TRBV5-1	CASSNEGRTATDEQYF	TGCGCCAGCAGTAACGAAGGCAGGACAGCCACCGACGAGCAGTACTTC
TRBD2	TRBJ2-1	.	TRBV11-2	CASSGLAGGSYNEQFF	TGTGCCAGCAGCGGACTAGCGGGAGGATCTTACAATGAGCAGTTCTTC
TRBD1	TRBJ1-3	.	TRBV5-1	CASSSIDRGSSGNTIYF	TGCGCCAGCAGCTCCATCGACAGGGGCTCCTCTGGAAACACCATATATTTT
TRBD2	TRBJ2-1	.	TRBV11-2	CASSSIAGGPGEQFF	TGTGCCAGCAGCTCAATAGCGGGAGGGCCGGGTGAGCAGTTCTTC
TRBD2	TRBJ2-7	.	TRBV5-8	CASTPLAGGIYEQYF	TGTGCCAGCACTCCCCTAGCGGGAGGAATCTACGAGCAGTACTTC
TRBD1	TRBJ1-5	.	TRBV6-1	CASSEYGTGVNQPQHF	TGTGCCAGCAGTGAATATGGGACAGGGGTTAATCAGCCCCAGCATTTT
.	TRBJ1-2	once	TRBV29-1	CSARRQFNYGYTF	TGCAGCGCCCGGAGACAGTTTAACTATGGCTACACCTTC
.	TRBJ1-3	.	TRBV6-5	CASSLYPGNTIYF	TGTGCCAGCAGTCTTTATCCTGGAAACACCATATATTTT
.	TRBJ2-1	.	TRBV14	CASSQGQLRSNEQFF	TGTGCCAGCAGCCAAGGACAGTTAAGGAGCAATGAGCAGTTCTTC
.	TRBJ2-5	.	TRBV3-1/TRBV3-2	CASSHPQETQYF	TGTGCCAGCAGCCATCCACAAGAGACCCAGTACTTC
.	TRBJ2-5	.	TRBV3-1/TRBV3-2	CASSQVGDSDQETQYF	TGTGCCAGCAGCCAAGTAGGCGACAGCGACCAAGAGACCCAGTACTTC
TRBD1	TRBJ1-3	.	TRBV7-8	CASSPGTGVGNTIYF	TGTGCCAGCAGCCCAGGGACAGGGGTTGGAAACACCATATATTTT
TRBD1	TRBJ1-3	.	TRBV4-2	CASSQGAGQSSGNTIYF	TGTGCCAGCAGCCAAGGGGCGGGACAGAGCTCTGGAAACACCATATATTTT
.	TRBJ2-3	.	TRBV9	CASSVSTSVRGSTDTQYF	TGTGCCAGCAGCGTATCTACCTCGGTCCGGGGAAGCACAGATACGCAGTATTTT
TRBD1	TRBJ2-2	.	TRBV4-1	CASSPLWTGGIGKGELFF	TGCGCCAGCAGCCCCCTCTGGACAGGGGGAATTGGGAAAGGGGAGCTGTTTTTT
TRBD2	TRBJ2-3	.	TRBV10-3	CATHPGTSGGEYF	TGTGCCACCCACCCCGGGACTAGCGGGGGGGAGTATTTT
.	TRBJ2-2	once	TRBV13	CASSSLVRNTGELFF	TGTGCCAGCAGCTCCCTAGTGCGGAACACCGGGGAGCTGTTTTTT
.	TRBJ1-1	.	TRBV5-5	CASTHTAIPSEAFF	TGTGCCAGCACCCACACAGCAATCCCGAGTGAAGCTTTCTTT
TRBD2	TRBJ2-3	.	TRBV24-1	CATSERGVGDTQYF	TGTGCCACCAGTGAACGGGGGGTAGGAGATACGCAGTATTTT
.	TRBJ1-2	.	TRBV6-2/TRBV6-3	CASSYSLPADFNYGYTF	TGTGCCAGCAGTTACTCCCTTCCCGCAGATTTTAACTATGGCTACACCTTC
.	TRBJ1-5	.	TRBV6-2/TRBV6-3	CASSTRLGNQPQHF	TGTGCCAGCAGTACGAGACTCGGCAATCAGCCCCAGCATTTT
.	TRBJ2-3	.	TRBV27	CASSLSGWAGGDTQYF	TGTGCCAGCAGTTTATCTGGTTGGGCGGGTGGGGATACGCAGTATTTT
.	TRBJ1-2	.	TRBV24-1	CATSDGGNYGYTF	TGTGCCACCAGTGATGGAGGGAACTATGGCTACACCTTC
TRBD1	TRBJ1-1	.	TRBV19	CARPRQGGDTEAFF	TGTGCCAGACCAAGACAGGGCGGGGACACTGAAGCTTTCTTT
.	TRBJ2-7	once	TRBV7-2	CASSLAGGSYEQYF	TGTGCCAGCAGCTTAGCCGGGGGCTCCTACGAGCAGTACTTC
TRBD2	TRBJ2-3	once	TRBV3-1/TRBV3-2	CASSPSGGANTQYF	TGTGCCAGCAGCCCCAGCGGGGGGGCGAATACGCAGTATTTT